This TCR beta chain is drawn from a study of response to subunit inactivated influenza vaccine (dated by TCRdb to the late 2010s). Study-wide context: Deep quantitative profiling of the T cell receptor repertoire was used in the study to follow responses to a trivalent subunit inactivated influenza vaccine. Study-level results and caveats: The authors proposed that each seasonal influenza vaccination may bring in only a limited number of new T cells.

Library preparation used RT-PCR. The sequencing machine was an Illumina HiSeq 2500. Clones were called with MiXCR by TCRdb after fastp trimmed the public reads at Q25, and only in-frame beta chains were retained. Rows with one shared CDR3 protein collapse into an entry with the most common genes and DNA. The sample table lists around 530,000 distinct CDR3 sequences, 16% of them with a count of one. The ten largest clones represent 2.5% to 3.5% of the sample. About this clonotype itself: The antigen this receptor binds is unknown. No much larger clone is present one base from it, and per-base qualities are unavailable.

The CDR3, cysteine through phenylalanine, is 14 amino acids long. The sequence is cut down to CDR3 DNA, 42 bases in frame from base 1. Germline trimming amounts to 6 bases on V and 3 bases on J, with 6 as the count of junction bases outside the gene matches. CDR1 and CDR2, per the germline V gene, are MDHEN and SYDVKM. The sequences come from CD4+ T cells sorted from PBMCs, collected less than 30 months after vaccination. The clonotype comes from a man in his fifties or sixties who received an inactivated influenza vaccine. Donor details come from another sample of the same person, matched by shared clones. The sequence is built from TRBV28 and TRBJ2-7; TRBD1 agrees with 9 junctional bases. The sequenced DNA is TGTGCCAGCAGCGCCGGGACAGGGTACTACGAGCAGTACTTC. This translates into CASSAGTGYYEQYF.